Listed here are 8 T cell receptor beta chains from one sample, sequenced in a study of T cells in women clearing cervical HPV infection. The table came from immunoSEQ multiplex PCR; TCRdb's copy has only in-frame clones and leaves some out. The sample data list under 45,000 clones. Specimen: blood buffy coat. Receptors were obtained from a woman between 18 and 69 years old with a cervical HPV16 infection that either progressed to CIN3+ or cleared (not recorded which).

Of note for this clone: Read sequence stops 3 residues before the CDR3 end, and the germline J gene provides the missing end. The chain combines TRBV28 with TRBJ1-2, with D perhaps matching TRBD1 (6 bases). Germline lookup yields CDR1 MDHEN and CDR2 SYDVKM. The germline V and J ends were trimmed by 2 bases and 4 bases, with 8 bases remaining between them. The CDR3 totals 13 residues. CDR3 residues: CASSLGQSYGYTF. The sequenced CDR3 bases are TGTGCCAGCAGTTTAGGACAGAGCTATGGC.

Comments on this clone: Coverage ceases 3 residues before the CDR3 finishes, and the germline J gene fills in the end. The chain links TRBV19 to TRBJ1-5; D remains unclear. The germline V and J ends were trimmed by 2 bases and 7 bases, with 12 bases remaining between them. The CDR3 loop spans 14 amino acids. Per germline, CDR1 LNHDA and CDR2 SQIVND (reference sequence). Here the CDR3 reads CASSISGVGQPQHF. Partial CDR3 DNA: TGTGCCAGTAGTATATCCGGGGTAGGGCAGCCC.

The CDR3 sequence is CASSRAGTEYEQYF. CDR3 bases read: TGTGCCAGCAGTCGCGCGGGGACAGAATACGAG. V gene TRBV7-8 combines with J gene TRBJ2-7, with D maybe TRBD1 (7 bases). The read ends 3 residues before the CDR3 terminus; that terminus is restored from the germline J gene. V lost 6 bases and J 4 bases, leaving 16 bases between the germline ends. There are 14 residues in the CDR3. CDR1 and CDR2 (germline): SGHVS, FQNEAQ.

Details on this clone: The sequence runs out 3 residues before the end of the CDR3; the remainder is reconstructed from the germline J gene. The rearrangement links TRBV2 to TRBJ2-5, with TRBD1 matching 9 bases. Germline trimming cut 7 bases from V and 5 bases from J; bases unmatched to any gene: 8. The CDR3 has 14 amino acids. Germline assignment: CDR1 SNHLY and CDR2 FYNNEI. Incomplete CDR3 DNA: TGTGCCAGCAAGACAGGGGGTTCGCGGGAGACC. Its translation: CASKTGGSRET. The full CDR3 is CASKTGGSRETQYF. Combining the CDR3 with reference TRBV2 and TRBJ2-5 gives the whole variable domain EPEVTQTPSHQVTQMGQEVILRCVPISNHLYFYWYRQILGQKVEFLVSFYNNEISEKSEIFDDQFSVERPDGSNFTLKIRSTKLEDSAMYFCASKTGGSRETQYFGPGTRLLVL.

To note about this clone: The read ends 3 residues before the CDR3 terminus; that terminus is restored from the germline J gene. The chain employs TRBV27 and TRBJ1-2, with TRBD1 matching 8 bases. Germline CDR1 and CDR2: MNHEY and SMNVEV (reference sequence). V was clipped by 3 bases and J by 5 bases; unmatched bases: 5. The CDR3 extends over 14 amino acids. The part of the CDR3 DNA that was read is TGTGCCAGCAGTTTCTCAGGGGGCAGTTATGGC. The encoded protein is CASSFSGGSYG. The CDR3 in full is CASSFSGGSYGYTF.

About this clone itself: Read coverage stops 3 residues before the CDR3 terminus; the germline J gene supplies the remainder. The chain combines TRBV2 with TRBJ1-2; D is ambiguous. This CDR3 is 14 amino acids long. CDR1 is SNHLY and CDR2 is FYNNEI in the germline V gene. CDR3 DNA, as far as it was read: TGTGCCAGCAGTGAAATGGCAGGCCTCTACGAC. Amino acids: CASSEMAGLYD. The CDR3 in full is CASSEMAGLYDYTF.

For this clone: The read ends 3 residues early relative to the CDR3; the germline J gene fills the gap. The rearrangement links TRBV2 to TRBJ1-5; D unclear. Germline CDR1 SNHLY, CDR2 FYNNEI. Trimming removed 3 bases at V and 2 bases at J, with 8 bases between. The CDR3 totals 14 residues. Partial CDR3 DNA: TGTGCCAGCAGTGATGAGGGTGGCAATCAGCCC. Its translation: CASSDEGGNQP. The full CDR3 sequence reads CASSDEGGNQPQHF. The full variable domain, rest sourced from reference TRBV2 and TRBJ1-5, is EPEVTQTPSHQVTQMGQEVILRCVPISNHLYFYWYRQILGQKVEFLVSFYNNEISEKSEIFDDQFSVERPDGSNFTLKIRSTKLEDSAMYFCASSDEGGNQPQHFGDGTRLSIL.

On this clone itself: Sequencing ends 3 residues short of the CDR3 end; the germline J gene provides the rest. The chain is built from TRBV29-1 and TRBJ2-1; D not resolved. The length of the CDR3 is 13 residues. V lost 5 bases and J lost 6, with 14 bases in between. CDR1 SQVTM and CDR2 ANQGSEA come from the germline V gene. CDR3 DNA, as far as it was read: TGCAGCGTTCGACGACCCTCGGGCAATGAG. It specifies CSVRRPSGNE. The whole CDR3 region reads CSVRRPSGNEQFF.